This T cell receptor beta chain comes out of a study of T cell repertoires in cytomegalovirus infection. Study-level information: Evidence of both CMV infection and a matching HLA type came from public TCR beta signatures.

TCRdb independently ran MiXCR on the reads; one entry per CDR3 protein. The sample has almost 500,000 distinct CDR3 sequences, about 10% seen once. Whole-study findings and limits: The ex vivo response was dominated by HLA-C-restricted CMV-specific TCR beta clonotypes. Carriers of CMV plus the relevant HLA were identified by cumulative public TCR beta family frequency.

In germline, CDR1 is MDHEN, CDR2 SYDVKM. V was shortened by 6 bases and J by 7 bases, with 16 bases between the two germline ends. This CDR3 is 14 amino acids long. This clonotype has a count of ten or more. As yet, its antigen is unknown. The rearrangement links TRBV28 to TRBJ2-1, with a possible D match to TRBD2 (6 bases). The sample taken for sequencing was PBMCs. This TCR came from a human donor in good health (CMV status not recorded). Some clones in this sample may be carry-over from other donors' samples. CDR3 sequence reads: CASSPGGEDNEQFF. CDR3 sequence (DNA): TGTGCCAGCAGCCCTGGAGGGGAGGATAATGAGCAGTTCTTC.